The entry that follows covers one T cell receptor (beta chain) sequence. Its binding antigen is unknown. Nothing much larger sits one base from this clone, and base qualities are not available. The immunoSEQ Assay, a bias-controlled multiplex PCR, was used to amplify TCRbeta CDR3 regions from genomic DNA. The original pipeline was this. Nucleated cell counts per sample were estimated from amplification of reference gene primers within the assay. Sequence reads were collapsed and filtered to measure the absolute abundance of every unique TCRbeta CDR3 rearrangement. For each sample, productive Simpson clonality was calculated as the square root of Simpson's diversity index across productive rearrangements. Held by TCRdb, this immuneACCESS table contains in-frame sequences only and omits some clones. Under half of the omission traces to an unresolved V gene where checked; the cause of the rest is unknown. That table supplies the V and J calls and clone size; D and trimming were determined from the DNA. The sample has 50,000 or so clones on record, roughly nine tenths of them singletons. Around 27% of the sample comes from the top ten.

This record belongs to a study of blood T cell repertoires in COVID-19 (dated by TCRdb to 2020 to 2022). Concerning the study at large: Samples covering the acute and convalescent phases of COVID-19 were provided by collaborators in the United States, Italy and Spain. The prospective study material was composed of cDNA or gDNA derived from T cells, B-cell-depleted T cells, or PBMCs. Deeply sampled blood TCRbeta repertoires from subjects exposed to, actively infected with, or recovered from COVID-19 were included in the dataset. The repertoires were released in a freely available public database intended as a resource for research on the immune response to SARS-CoV-2. Samples came from the ongoing ImmuneRACE study (first 160 participants) plus 1,254 subjects from 6 global collaborators. Nearly every sample came with metadata listing a de-identified subject ID, COVID-19 status, age in years and sex. HLA class I and class II types, where available, came from metadata supplied by the sample provider rather than from assay-based typing.

What the work shows at the level of the full study, not this receptor alone: How much clinical and demographic metadata was included differed by source and by participant, and the metadata was provided uncurated.

Whole blood was collected in K2EDTA tubes by collaborating institutions according to the institutions' own protocols. For TCRbeta analysis, collaborators shipped samples in one of three forms: frozen whole blood, isolated PBMCs, or DNA extracted from either of those sample types. From the cysteine up to the phenylalanine, the CDR3 has a length of 13 residues. Only the CDR3 DNA stays, 39 bases, in frame from base 1. Cut back by 7 bases and 2 bases, the V and J ends lie 11 bases apart. According to the germline V gene (reference sequence), CDR1 reads LNHDA and CDR2 reads SQIVND. Sequencing was carried out using peripheral blood. This chain is built from TRBV19 and TRBJ1-1; the D gene identity is not certain. The receptor was derived from a human donor in a cohort sampled during active COVID-19. The CDR3 here reads CASKWQANTEAFF. The nucleotides are TGTGCCAGTAAATGGCAGGCAAACACTGAAGCTTTCTTT.